The 2 T cell receptor beta chains listed next were all sequenced from one sample in a study of beta chain features in type 1 diabetes. The study's findings and limits: Shorter TCRB CDR3s, moderately but significantly so, were found in Type 1 diabetes patients in all four CD4+ subsets.

Expressed TCRB transcripts were sequenced because the entire RNA isolate underwent reverse transcription. Assay: immunoSEQ multiplex PCR; the TCRdb copy retains only in-frame clones and omits some. The sample contains 600,000 to 700,000 clones, 12% of which appear only once. What these receptors recognize is not known. The sequenced sample was naive CD4+ T cells from blood. All receptors come from a man aged 30 to 39 with type 1 diabetes.

Of note for this clone: Other DNA sequences in the same sample also yield this CDR3. The genes are TRBV18 and TRBJ2-2, with no clear D. In germline, CDR1 is KGHSH, CDR2 LQKENI. V was trimmed by 0 bases and J by 4 bases, leaving 6 bases between them. The CDR3 is 14 amino acids. The CDR3 nucleotides are TGTGCCAGCTCACCACCCTCCGTCACCGGGGAGCTGTTTTTT. Protein sequence: CASSPPSVTGELFF.

This clone occurred a few times. The J gene is TRBJ2-2, the V gene TRBV7-2, with TRBD1 as a possible D gene (5 bases). Trimming removed 4 bases from V and 5 bases from J, with 14 bases in between. The CDR3 contains 15 residues. Germline V CDR1 and CDR2: SGHTA, FQGNSA. The CDR3 region has the DNA TGTGCCAGCAGCTCCAGGGTATTCGGGACCGGGGAGCTGTTTTTT. Its protein product is CASSSRVFGTGELFF.